The 29 T cell receptor beta chains presented below share a single source sample, sequenced in a study of T cells expressing NK-cell markers. Reprocessing the 5' RACE reads, TCRdb reports a single entry for every CDR3 protein and omits DNA. The sample yields 500,000 to 700,000 distinct CDR3 sequences, of which the top ten take up roughly 3.4%. Sequencing was performed on blood T cells: a sorted CD56 or NKG2C T cell subset, CD4+ or CD8+ T cells, or bulk PBMC T cells (not recorded which). These receptors came from a man aged 18 to 30 in good health.

The chain joins TRBV27 to TRBJ2-5; TCRdb gives TRBD1 as the D gene, but with no DNA this cannot be confirmed. In germline, CDR1 is MNHEY, CDR2 SMNVEV (reference sequence). The CDR3 consists of 14 residues. The CDR3 sequence: CASCFLGESETQYF.

The chain is built from TRBV5-6 and TRBJ2-1; TCRdb's D call, TRBD2, is unchecked because there is no DNA. The CDR3 length is 15 residues. Per the germline V gene, CDR1 is SGHDT and CDR2 is YYEEEE. This CDR3 reads CASIWGGGGYNEQFF.

The CDR3 sequence is CASSLGQGYQPQHF. The chain links TRBV5-6 to TRBJ1-5; the TCRdb D gene call, TRBD1, has no DNA to confirm it. Germline V gene sequence: CDR1 SGHDT, CDR2 YYEEEE. The CDR3 sequence is 14 residues long.

The rearrangement uses TRBV28 and TRBJ2-3; the TRBD1 assignment by TCRdb is unverifiable without DNA. The CDR3 length is 16 residues. Germline V gives CDR1 MDHEN, CDR2 SYDVKM. The CDR3 reads CASSRGANLPTDTQYF.

V usage is TRBV5-1 and J usage is TRBJ2-1. The length of the CDR3 is 14 residues. From germline, CDR1 is SGHRS and CDR2 YFSETQ. The chain's CDR3 is CASKYMSSYNEQFF.

The chain is built from TRBV11-1 and TRBJ2-3; TCRdb returns TRBD2, unconfirmable since there is no DNA. The CDR3 has 19 residues. Germline CDR1 SGHAT, CDR2 FQDESV (reference sequence). The CDR3 loop is CASSPGFSGGRFLTDTQYF.

The V and J genes are TRBV7-7 and TRBJ2-5; TCRdb's assignment of TRBD1 cannot be checked, as there is no DNA. CDR1 SSHAT and CDR2 FNYEAQ come from the germline V gene (reference sequence). The CDR3 covers 15 residues. The CDR3 here is CASSLGAGSGETQYF.

V usage is TRBV2 and J usage is TRBJ2-7; without DNA, the TCRdb call of TRBD1 cannot be checked. Germline values: CDR1 SNHLY, CDR2 FYNNEI. This CDR3 has 15 residues. CDR3 sequence reads: CASSGGTAITYEQYF.

This rearrangement joins TRBV6-1 to TRBJ2-7; the TCRdb call, TRBD2, lacks DNA for checking. CDR3 size: 15 residues. Germline V gene data show CDR1 as MNHNS and CDR2 as SASEGT. CDR3 residues: CASSPGLLAPYEQYF.

CDR3 amino acids: CASSLTPPGTAYNEQFF. The chain links TRBV7-2 to TRBJ2-1; lacking DNA, the TRBD1 call made by TCRdb goes unchecked. Germline V CDR1 and CDR2: SGHTA, FQGNSA. The CDR3 consists of 17 residues.

J is TRBJ2-1 and V is TRBV6-1; the TCRdb call, TRBD1, lacks DNA for checking. This CDR3 comprises 15 residues. The germline gives CDR1 MNHNS, CDR2 SASEGT. This CDR3 reads CASRRQGKPYNEQFF.

The rearrangement links TRBV12-3 or TRBV12-4 to TRBJ2-1; TCRdb designates TRBD2, a call that cannot be tested without DNA. This CDR3 comprises 16 residues. The CDR3 loop reads CASSLDIAGANNEQFF.

This chain connects TRBV7-9 to TRBJ2-7; the D call of TRBD1 rests on TCRdb alone, since no DNA is present to check it. The germline V gene has CDR1 SEHNR and CDR2 FQNEAQ (reference sequence). The CDR3 contains 15 residues. The CDR3 sequence: CASSISGQVRGEQYF.

The chain has TRBV12-5 and TRBJ2-3; the D gene TCRdb calls, TRBD1, cannot be checked with no DNA. Germline V gene lookup returns CDR1 LGHNT and CDR2 FRNRAP. CDR3 length: 16 amino acids. CDR3 residues: CASGLVRGTGTDTQYF.

This chain links TRBV12-3 or TRBV12-4 with TRBJ2-1; the D gene TCRdb calls, TRBD1, cannot be checked with no DNA. The CDR3 is 14 residues long. The CDR3 protein is CASSLRDPAHEQFF.

The chain couples TRBV7-2 to TRBJ2-3; TCRdb selects TRBD2, and the lack of DNA leaves this call unchecked. Looked up from germline, CDR1 is SGHTA and CDR2 is FQGNSA. The CDR3 runs 17 residues. This CDR3 is CASTLKGRTSVTDTQYF.

The V call is TRBV4-3, the J call TRBJ2-7; TCRdb proposes TRBD2, but this gene call is untestable without DNA. This CDR3 spans 15 amino acids. Germline CDR1 reads LGHNA; CDR2 reads YSLEER. CDR3 protein: CASSQAPSPSYEQYF.

The CDR3 sequence: CASSFGGRGTGELFF. V is TRBV7-7 and J is TRBJ2-2; TCRdb gives TRBD2 as the D gene, but with no DNA this cannot be confirmed. The CDR3 extends over 15 amino acids. The germline gives CDR1 SSHAT, CDR2 FNYEAQ (reference sequence).

The V and J genes are TRBV27 and TRBJ2-1; absent DNA, TCRdb's TRBD1 call cannot be checked. This CDR3 contains 13 residues. Germline-derived CDR1 and CDR2 are MNHEY and SMNVEV (reference sequence). Here the CDR3 reads CASSLPGIEEQFF.

The chain recombines TRBV28 with TRBJ2-7; TCRdb designates TRBD1, a call that cannot be tested without DNA. Looked up from germline, CDR1 is MDHEN and CDR2 is SYDVKM. This CDR3 is 14 amino acids long. CDR3: CASSSRAGMYEQYF.

This chain connects TRBV12-3 or TRBV12-4 to TRBJ1-3; absent DNA, TCRdb's TRBD1 call cannot be checked. CDR3 length equals 18 residues. CDR3 residues: CASSLAGTGGTRGNTIYF.

The rearrangement joins TRBV5-1 to TRBJ2-3; no DNA is available, so the TRBD2 call from TCRdb remains unchecked. In germline, CDR1 is SGHRS, CDR2 YFSETQ. The CDR3 totals 16 residues. CDR3 protein: CASTLSLATTSDTQYF.

The chain carries TRBV11-2 and TRBJ2-5; TCRdb selects TRBD2, and the lack of DNA leaves this call unchecked. The germline CDR1 and CDR2 sequences are SGHAT and FQNNGV. This CDR3 spans 16 amino acids. The CDR3 loop reads CASSSVSGRAGETQYF.

The rearrangement uses TRBV2 and TRBJ2-3; the D call of TRBD2 rests on TCRdb alone, since no DNA is present to check it. Looked up from germline, CDR1 is SNHLY and CDR2 is FYNNEI. CDR3 length equals 17 residues. The CDR3 here is CASNRSWRGSSTDTQYF. Full variable domain (rest looked up from reference TRBV2 and TRBJ2-3): EPEVTQTPSHQVTQMGQEVILRCVPISNHLYFYWYRQILGQKVEFLVSFYNNEISEKSEIFDDQFSVERPDGSNFTLKIRSTKLEDSAMYFCASNRSWRGSSTDTQYFGPGTRLTVL.

The chain links TRBV4-2 to TRBJ2-7; without DNA, the TCRdb call of TRBD2 cannot be checked. The CDR3 has 14 residues. Germline-derived CDR1 and CDR2 are LGHNA and YNFKEQ. CDR3: CASSQLREDDEQYF.

V gene TRBV20-1 combines with J gene TRBJ1-4; TCRdb's D gene call, TRBD1, goes unchecked for lack of DNA. The CDR3 extends over 14 amino acids. In germline, CDR1 is DFQATT, CDR2 SNEGSKA (reference sequence). The CDR3 reads CSARRREGGEKLFF.

The chain couples TRBV9 to TRBJ2-5. The germline V gene has CDR1 SGDLS and CDR2 YYNGEE. This CDR3 is 15 amino acids long. This CDR3 is CASSADLSEGETQYF.

The chain uses TRBV7-2 and TRBJ2-1; the D gene TCRdb calls, TRBD1, cannot be checked with no DNA. The CDR3 totals 17 residues. Germline V gene data show CDR1 as SGHTA and CDR2 as FQGNSA. CDR3 region: CASSFYGAAIRGNEQFF.

V gene TRBV12-3 or TRBV12-4 combines with J gene TRBJ2-7; without DNA, the TCRdb call of TRBD2 cannot be checked. This CDR3 is 15 amino acids long. CDR3 region: CASSSRTSGSREQYF.